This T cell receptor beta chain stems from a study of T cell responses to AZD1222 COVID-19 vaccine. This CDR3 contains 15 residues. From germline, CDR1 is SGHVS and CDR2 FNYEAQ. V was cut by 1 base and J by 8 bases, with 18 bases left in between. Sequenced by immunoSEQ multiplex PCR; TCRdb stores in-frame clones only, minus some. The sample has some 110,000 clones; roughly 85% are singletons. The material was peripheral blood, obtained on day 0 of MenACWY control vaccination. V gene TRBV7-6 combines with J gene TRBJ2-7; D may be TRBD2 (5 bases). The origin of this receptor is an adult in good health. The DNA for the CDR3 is TGTGCCAGCAGCTTAGTAAAAGCCGCTAGCCAGAAGCAGTACTTC. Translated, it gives CASSLVKAASQKQYF.